The T cell receptor beta chain described here comes from a study of shared clonotypes between healthy human individuals. Study-level points and caveats: Naive CD4 clonotypes overlapped across a handful of donors at approximately 5.5%.

Germline CDR1 reads KGHSH; CDR2 reads LQKENI. This CDR3 is 15 amino acids long. J gave up 5 bases and V 6 bases, and 11 bases lay outside the gene matches. As concerns this clone: The antigen is unknown.

Clones were sequenced by immunoSEQ multiplex PCR, and TCRdb holds only the in-frame ones, with some missing. The repertoire holds 1,400,000 or so clones, with 98% as singletons. This clonotype was sampled from a man between 25 and 39 years old in good health. The genes are TRBV18 and TRBJ2-7; 9 bases match TRBD1. The sequenced material came from naive CD4+ T cells sorted from blood. Sample subset: CD45RA+ positively selected. The chain's CDR3 is CASSPGRDRAHEQYF. The CDR3 region has the DNA TGTGCCAGCTCGCCTGGTCGGGACAGGGCTCACGAGCAGTACTTC.